This T cell receptor beta chain was recorded in a study of shared clonotypes between healthy human individuals. Study-level background: CD8 memory received one plate per donor, CD8 naive two, CD4 memory three and CD4 naive three. Study-wide results and caveats: Sampling covered blood only; tissue repertoires likely differ. On the whole, naive subsets had larger estimated richness than memory subsets had.

Germline CDR1 reads MGHRA; CDR2 reads YSYEKL. The CDR3 covers 15 residues. Trimming stripped 4 bases from V and 5 bases from J, with 17 bases between. In regard to this clone: What it recognizes is unknown.

The assay was run at deep level. TCRdb's table, derived via immunoSEQ multiplex PCR, lists solely in-frame clones and lacks some. In the table there are over 950,000 clones, approximately 75% of which are singletons. The sample comprised memory CD4+ T cells from PBMCs. Noted subset: CD45RA-negative fraction. The receptor's source is a man aged 18 to 30 in good health. Some clones in this sample may be carry-over from other donors' samples. The V gene is TRBV4-1, the J gene TRBJ1-2; D call uncertain. Here the CDR3 reads CASSPGTTASYGYTF. The CDR3 nucleotides are TGCGCCAGCAGCCCAGGCACGACCGCCAGTTATGGCTACACCTTC.